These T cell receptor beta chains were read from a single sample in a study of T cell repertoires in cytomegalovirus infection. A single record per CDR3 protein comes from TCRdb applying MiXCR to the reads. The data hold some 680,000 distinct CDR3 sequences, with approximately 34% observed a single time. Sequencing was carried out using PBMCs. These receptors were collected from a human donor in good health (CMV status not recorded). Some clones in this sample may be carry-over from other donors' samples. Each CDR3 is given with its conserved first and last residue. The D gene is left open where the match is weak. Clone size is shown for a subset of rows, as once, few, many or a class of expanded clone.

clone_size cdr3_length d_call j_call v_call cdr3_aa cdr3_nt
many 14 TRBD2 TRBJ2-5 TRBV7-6 CASSYTSGGETQYF TGTGCCAGCAGCTATACTAGCGGGGGAGAGACCCAGTACTTC
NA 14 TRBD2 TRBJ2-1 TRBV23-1 CASDLAGAYNEQFF TGCGCCAGCGATCTGGCGGGAGCCTACAATGAGCAGTTCTTC
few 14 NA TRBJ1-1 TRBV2 CASSEQGSVTEAFF TGTGCCAGCAGTGAACAGGGGAGTGTCACTGAAGCTTTCTTT
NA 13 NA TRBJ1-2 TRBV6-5 CASSYLGGDGYTF TGTGCCAGCAGTTACCTTGGGGGCGATGGCTACACCTTC
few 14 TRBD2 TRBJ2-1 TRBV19 CASSMTSGVNEQFF TGTGCCAGTAGTATGACTAGCGGGGTCAATGAGCAGTTCTTC
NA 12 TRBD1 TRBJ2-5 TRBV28 CATGQAEETQYF TGTGCCACCGGACAGGCGGAAGAGACCCAGTACTTC
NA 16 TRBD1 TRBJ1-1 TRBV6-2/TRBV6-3 CASTPPGTGGHTEALF TGTGCCAGCACCCCCCCCGGGACAGGGGGTCATACTGAAGCTTTATTT
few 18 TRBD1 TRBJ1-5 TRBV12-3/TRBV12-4 CASSRTGGQMYSNQPQHF TGTGCCAGCAGTCGGACAGGGGGCCAAATGTATAGCAATCAGCCCCAGCATTTT
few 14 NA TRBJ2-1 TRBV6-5 CASSYSQGPVEQFF TGTGCCAGCAGTTACTCTCAAGGACCCGTTGAGCAGTTCTTC
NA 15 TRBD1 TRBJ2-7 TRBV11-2 CASSLGRTGAYEKYF TGTGCCAGCAGCTTAGGTCGGACAGGGGCCTACGAGAAGTACTTC
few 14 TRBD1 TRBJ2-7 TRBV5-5 CASRAGTGPYEQYF TGTGCCAGCAGGGCCGGGACAGGGCCCTACGAGCAGTACTTC
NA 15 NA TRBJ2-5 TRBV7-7 CASSTGPQGRETQYF TGTGCTAGCAGCACCGGACCTCAGGGCAGGGAGACCCAGTACTTC
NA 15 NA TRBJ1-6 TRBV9 CASKRDQGKNSPLHF TGTGCCAGCAAAAGGGACCAGGGTAAAAATTCACCCCTCCACTTT
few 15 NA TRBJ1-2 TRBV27 CASSFLTDLYYGYTF TGTGCCAGCAGTTTCCTGACGGATCTCTACTATGGCTACACCTTC
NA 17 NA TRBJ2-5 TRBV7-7 CASSLASRGNVVETQYF TGTGCTAGCAGCTTAGCCTCCCGGGGGAATGTGGTAGAGACCCAGTACTTC
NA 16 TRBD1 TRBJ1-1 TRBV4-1 CASRPKGQGAHTEAFF TGCGCCAGCAGGCCAAAGGGACAGGGGGCGCACACTGAAGCTTTCTTT
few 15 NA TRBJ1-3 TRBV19 CASSIGRSSGNTIYF TGTGCCAGTAGTATCGGACGGAGCTCTGGAAACACCATATATTTT
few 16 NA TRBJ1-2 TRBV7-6 CASSPRTGVTIYGYTF TGTGCCAGCAGCCCACGGACGGGTGTTACGATCTATGGCTACACCTTC
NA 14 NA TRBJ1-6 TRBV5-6 CASSKDRGDSPLHF TGTGCCAGCAGCAAAGATAGGGGTGATTCACCCCTCCACTTT
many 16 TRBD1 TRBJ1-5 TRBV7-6 CASSLAAGGFNQPQHF TGTGCCAGCAGCTTAGCGGCAGGGGGGTTCAATCAGCCCCAGCATTTT
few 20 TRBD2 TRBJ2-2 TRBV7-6 CASSLDTGTSGPSNTGELFF TGTGCCAGCAGCTTAGATACCGGGACTAGCGGACCTTCGAACACCGGGGAGCTGTTTTTT
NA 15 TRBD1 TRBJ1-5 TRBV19 CASSQGATGSFPQHF TGTGCCAGTAGTCAGGGGGCGACAGGGAGCTTTCCCCAGCATTTT
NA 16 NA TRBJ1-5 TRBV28 CASTEKTGLSNQPQHF TGTGCCAGCACCGAAAAGACAGGACTTAGCAATCAGCCCCAGCATTTT
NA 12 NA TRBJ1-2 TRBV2 CASRPMDHGYTF TGTGCCAGCAGACCCATGGATCATGGCTACACCTTC
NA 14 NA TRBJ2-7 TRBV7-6 CASSPRDSVYEQYF TGTGCCAGCAGCCCCCGGGATTCAGTCTACGAGCAGTACTTC
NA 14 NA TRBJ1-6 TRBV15 CATSRVNSYSPLHF TGTGCCACCAGCAGAGTTAACAGCTATTCACCCCTCCACTTT
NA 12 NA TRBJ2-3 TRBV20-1 CSGIWGTDTQYF TGCAGTGGGATATGGGGCACAGATACGCAGTATTTT
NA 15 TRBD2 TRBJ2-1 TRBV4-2 CASSQLGGGNNEQFF TGTGCCAGCAGCCAGCTTGGGGGGGGGAACAATGAGCAGTTCTTC
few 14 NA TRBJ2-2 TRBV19 CASSKNLDTGELFF TGTGCCAGTAGTAAGAACCTCGACACCGGGGAGCTGTTTTTT
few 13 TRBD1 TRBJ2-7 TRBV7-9 CASRDRGLDEQYF TGTGCCAGCAGAGACAGGGGGTTGGACGAGCAGTACTTC
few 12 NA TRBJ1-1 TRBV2 CASSDGGFEAFF TGTGCCAGCAGTGACGGGGGGTTTGAAGCTTTCTTT
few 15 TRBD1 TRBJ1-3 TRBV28 CASNTQGGTVNTIYF TGTGCCAGCAACACTCAAGGTGGGACAGTAAACACCATATATTTT
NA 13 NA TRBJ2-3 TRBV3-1 CASSQFRGGTQYF TGTGCCAGCAGCCAATTTAGAGGTGGTACGCAGTATTTT
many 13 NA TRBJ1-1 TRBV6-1 CASRQESHTEAFF TGTGCCAGCAGGCAGGAATCGCATACTGAAGCTTTCTTT
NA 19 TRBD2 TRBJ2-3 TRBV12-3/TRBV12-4 CASSLGPAGGPSRRDTQYF TGTGCCAGCAGTTTGGGGCCAGCGGGAGGGCCCTCTCGAAGAGATACGCAGTATTTT
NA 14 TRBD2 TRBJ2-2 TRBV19 CASRETSSTGELFF TGTGCCAGTAGGGAGACTAGCAGTACCGGGGAGCTGTTTTTT
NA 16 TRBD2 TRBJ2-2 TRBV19 CASSRLAGGHTGELFF TGTGCCAGTAGCCGCCTAGCGGGAGGTCACACCGGGGAGCTGTTTTTT
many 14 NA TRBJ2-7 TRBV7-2 CASSAGLLTYEQYF TGTGCCAGCAGCGCCGGACTCCTAACCTACGAGCAGTACTTC
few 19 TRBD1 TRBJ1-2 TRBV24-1 CATSDPSGPGGASGYGYTF TGTGCCACCAGTGACCCCAGTGGGCCAGGGGGCGCTTCGGGATATGGCTACACCTTC
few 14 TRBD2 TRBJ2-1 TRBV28 CASYPSGRWNEQFF TGTGCCAGCTATCCTAGCGGGAGATGGAATGAGCAGTTCTTC
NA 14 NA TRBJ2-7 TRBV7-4 CANSLGDLAYEQYF TGTGCCAACAGCTTAGGGGACTTAGCCTACGAGCAGTACTTC
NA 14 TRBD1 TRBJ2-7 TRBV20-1 CSASGDRARSEQYF TGCAGTGCTAGCGGGGACAGGGCCCGTTCCGAGCAGTACTTC
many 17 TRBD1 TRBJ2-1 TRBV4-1 CASSLIPGQGAHNEQFF TGCGCCAGCAGCCTAATTCCGGGACAGGGGGCTCACAATGAGCAGTTCTTC
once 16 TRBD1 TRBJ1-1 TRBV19 CASTLRGQGKNTEAFF TGTGCCAGTACCCTTCGGGGACAGGGAAAGAACACTGAAGCTTTCTTT
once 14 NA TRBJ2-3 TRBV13 CASSSGSGRYTQYF TGTGCCAGCAGCTCAGGGAGCGGGCGGTATACGCAGTATTTT
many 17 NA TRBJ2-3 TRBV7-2 CASSPQPTGRAGDTQYF TGTGCCAGCAGCCCTCAACCGACAGGCCGCGCGGGGGATACGCAGTATTTT
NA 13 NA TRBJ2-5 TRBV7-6 CASSLSRDTAQYF TGTGCCAGCAGCTTATCTCGGGATACGGCCCAGTACTTC
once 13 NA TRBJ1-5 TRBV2 CASKQETNQPQHF TGTGCCAGCAAGCAGGAAACCAATCAGCCCCAGCATTTT
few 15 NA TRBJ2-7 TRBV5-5 CASSLISGGMYEQYF TGTGCCAGCAGCTTGATTTCCGGGGGCATGTACGAGCAGTACTTC
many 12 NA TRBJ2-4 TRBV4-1 CASSQDRGIQYF TGCGCCAGCAGCCAGGACCGTGGCATTCAGTACTTC
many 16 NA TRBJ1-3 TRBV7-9 CASSTTAEQSGNTIYF TGTGCCAGCAGCACCACGGCAGAGCAGTCTGGAAACACCATATATTTT
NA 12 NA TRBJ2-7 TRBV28 CASSIPPGLWYF TGTGCCAGCAGTATTCCACCGGGACTTTGGTACTTC
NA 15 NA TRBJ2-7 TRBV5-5 CASSFDIPIGYEQYF TGTGCCAGCAGCTTTGATATACCAATCGGCTACGAGCAGTACTTC
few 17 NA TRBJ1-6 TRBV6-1 CATETGTTSSYNSPLHF TGTGCCACCGAGACAGGCACTACCAGCTCCTATAATTCACCCCTCCACTTT
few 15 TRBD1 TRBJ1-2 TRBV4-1 CASSPAAGGARGYTF TGCGCCAGCAGCCCCGCGGCAGGGGGCGCCCGGGGCTACACCTTC